This TCR beta chain was documented in a study of T cells after yellow fever vaccination. Study-wide background: The SMART-Seq v4 Ultra Low Input method served to prepare the low-cell-number fractions.

Trimming stripped 4 bases from V and 3 bases from J, with 9 bases between. The CDR3 extends over 13 amino acids. Germline CDR1 LGHNA, CDR2 YNFKEQ. This clonotype was found many times. Universal primer sites and UMIs were introduced during 5'RACE template-switching synthesis of TCR cDNA. TCRdb re-called the 5' RACE reads through MiXCR, storing one row per CDR3 protein. The sample includes over 150,000 distinct CDR3 sequences, approximately 6.2% of them seen just once. Sequencing was performed on CD4+ T cells sorted from PBMCs, taken on the day of the first yellow fever vaccination. The clonotype originates from a man between 18 and 35 years old who received the YFV17D yellow fever vaccine. This chain uses TRBV4-2 with TRBJ1-1, with D unresolved. The CDR3 nucleotides are TGTGCCAGCAGCCCTGGGTTTGACACTGAAGCTTTCTTT. Translating gives CASSPGFDTEAFF.